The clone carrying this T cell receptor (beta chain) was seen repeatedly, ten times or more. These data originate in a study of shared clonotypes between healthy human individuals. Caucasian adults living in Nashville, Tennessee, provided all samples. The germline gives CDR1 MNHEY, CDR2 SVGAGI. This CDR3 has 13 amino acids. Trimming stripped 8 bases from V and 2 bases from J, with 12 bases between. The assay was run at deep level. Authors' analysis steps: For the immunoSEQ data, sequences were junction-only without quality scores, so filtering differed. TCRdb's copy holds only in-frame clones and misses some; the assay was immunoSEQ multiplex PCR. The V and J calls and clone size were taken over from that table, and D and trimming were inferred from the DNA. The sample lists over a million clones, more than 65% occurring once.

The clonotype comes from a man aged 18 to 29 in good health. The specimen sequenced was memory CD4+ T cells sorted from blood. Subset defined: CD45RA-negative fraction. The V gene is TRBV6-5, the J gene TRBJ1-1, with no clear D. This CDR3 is CASGFRENTEAFF. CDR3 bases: TGTGCCAGCGGATTTCGGGAAAACACTGAAGCTTTCTTT.